These 26 T cell receptor beta chains were sequenced from one sample in a study of OX40 agonist ivuxolimab in advanced cancers. Sequencing was performed with immunoSEQ multiplex PCR; in TCRdb, only in-frame clones are kept and a portion is missing. The table records about 95,000 clones, roughly 89% of them present only once. The input for sequencing was CD4+ or CD8+ T cells sorted from blood, taken in a trial of the OX40 agonist ivuxolimab. Receptors originate from an adult with an advanced solid tumor such as melanoma, head and neck, liver or kidney cancer.

The gene calls are TRBV2 and TRBJ2-5, with 9 bases identical to TRBD1. This CDR3 has 15 residues. Germline trimming cut 5 bases from V and 4 bases from J; bases unmatched to any gene: 8. The germline CDR1 and CDR2 sequences are SNHLY and FYNNEI. In nucleotides, the CDR3 is TGTGCCAGCAGTCCTGGACAGGGGACGGCAGAGACCCAGTACTTC. Residues: CASSPGQGTAETQYF.

The V gene is TRBV27, the J gene TRBJ2-2; 9 bases map to TRBD1. The V gene's germline CDR1 is MNHEY and CDR2 SMNVEV (reference sequence). This CDR3 comprises 15 residues. The ends lost 3 bases at V and 9 bases at J; junction bases unmatched: 8. In DNA, the CDR3 is TGTGCCAGCAGTTTGACGGGACAGGGACGAAGGGAGCTGTTTTTT. Translating gives CASSLTGQGRRELFF.

V and J are TRBV6-1 and TRBJ1-5, with D unresolved. V shed 7 bases and J shed 3 bases, with 13 bases lying between them. This CDR3 has 14 residues. Germline loops: CDR1 MNHNS, CDR2 SASEGT. Written as DNA, the CDR3 is TGTGCCAGCAATCCTACAGACTCCAATCAGCCCCAGCATTTT. As protein: CASNPTDSNQPQHF.

The chain recombines TRBV7-2 with TRBJ2-1; perhaps TRBD2 as D (6 bases). Germline V lookup: CDR1 SGHTA, CDR2 FQGNSA. The V and J ends lost 4 bases and 5 bases respectively, with 18 bases between them. The CDR3 totals 16 residues. CDR3 DNA: TGTGCCAGCAGCTGGAGGTTGAATCGGAGGGACAATGAGCAGTTCTTC. Translation: CASSWRLNRRDNEQFF.

This sequence joins TRBV11-3 and TRBJ2-7; D is unresolved. The CDR3 length is 12 residues. Trimming left V 2 bases short and J 3 bases short, with 5 bases between. Per germline, CDR1 SGHNT and CDR2 YENEEA. CDR3 coding DNA: TGTGCCAGCAGCTTAAGGGACTACGAGCAGTACTTC. Its translation: CASSLRDYEQYF.

The gene calls are TRBV27 and TRBJ2-1; 8 positions match TRBD1. Trimming removed 5 bases from V and 6 bases from J; junction bases left unmatched: 15. The CDR3 loop spans 17 amino acids. Germline CDR1 reads MNHEY; CDR2 reads SMNVEV (reference sequence). The CDR3 spells CASSPYTGGDIANEQFF. CDR3 bases: TGTGCCAGCAGTCCATACACAGGGGGAGACATTGCCAATGAGCAGTTCTTC.

This chain links TRBV18 with TRBJ1-1; D possibly corresponds to TRBD1 (5 bases). This CDR3 has 16 amino acids. V was pared by 3 bases and J by 1 base, with 15 bases between. Germline values: CDR1 KGHSH, CDR2 LQKENI. CDR3 residues: CASSPGPQFGNTEAFF. Here the CDR3 DNA reads TGTGCCAGCTCACCGGGGCCACAATTTGGGAACACTGAAGCTTTCTTT.

The rearrangement joins TRBV15 to TRBJ2-7; D may be TRBD2 (7 bases). CDR3 length: 14 residues. Germline V gene lookup returns CDR1 LNHNV and CDR2 YYDKDF (reference sequence). V lost 5 bases to trimming and J lost 0 bases, with 11 bases between them. This CDR3 reads CATSPGGYSYEQYF. The CDR3 DNA sequence: TGTGCCACCAGCCCGGGGGGCTACTCCTACGAGCAGTACTTC.

The chain uses TRBV5-5 and TRBJ2-1; 13 bases agree with TRBD2. The CDR3 runs 14 residues. Per germline, CDR1 SGHKS and CDR2 YYEKEE (reference sequence). J gave up 9 bases and V 0 bases, and 0 bases lay outside the gene matches. DNA of the CDR3: TGTGCCAGCAGCTTGGGACTAGCGGGGGGTGAGCAGTTCTTC. Amino acids: CASSLGLAGGEQFF.

The rearrangement uses TRBV9 and TRBJ1-1; 7 nucleotides agree with TRBD1. V gave up 0 bases and J gave up 7 bases; unmatched junction bases: 12. Germline CDR1 is SGDLS and CDR2 is YYNGEE. The CDR3 covers 16 residues. CDR3 loop: CASSVGPRDSDSEAFF. In DNA form, the CDR3 reads TGTGCCAGCAGCGTAGGGCCCCGGGACAGCGACAGTGAAGCTTTCTTT.

Only one count was recorded for this clone. The rearrangement joins TRBV7-3 to TRBJ1-2, with D perhaps TRBD1 (5 bases). From germline, CDR1 is SGHTA and CDR2 FQGTGA. The CDR3 runs to 14 residues. V was trimmed by 5 bases and J by 6 bases, leaving 16 bases between them. The CDR3 sequence: CASSPAGTANGYTF. For the CDR3, the DNA is TGTGCCAGCAGCCCGGCCGGGACCGCAAATGGCTACACCTTC.

The rearrangement uses TRBV6-5 and TRBJ2-5; D unresolved. CDR1 MNHEY and CDR2 SVGAGI come from the germline V gene. Trimming took off 7 bases at V and 6 bases at J, with 9 bases between the two ends. This CDR3 spans 11 amino acids. The CDR3 DNA sequence: TGTGCCAGCACCCTTCAACAGACCCAGTACTTC. This encodes CASTLQQTQYF.

This rearrangement joins TRBV30 to TRBJ2-6, with 7 bases lining up with TRBD1. J gave up 0 bases and V 4 bases, and 6 bases lay outside the gene matches. This CDR3 has 16 amino acids. CDR1 GTSNPN and CDR2 SVGIG come from the germline V gene (reference sequence). For the CDR3, the DNA is TGTGCCTGGAAAAGGGGGCGAATCTCTGGGGCCAACGTCCTGACTTTC. Amino acid sequence: CAWKRGRISGANVLTF.

The rearrangement joins TRBV10-3 to TRBJ2-5; tentative D call: TRBD2 (6 bases). The CDR3 length is 15 residues. Trimming pared 0 bases from V and 5 bases from J, leaving 13 bases between. Germline V gene data show CDR1 as ENHRY and CDR2 as SYGVKD. DNA for the CDR3: TGTGCCATCAGTGAGTCGAATTCGGGAGAGGAGACCCAGTACTTC. Translating it yields CAISESNSGEETQYF.

This chain connects TRBV5-1 to TRBJ2-6; D unresolved. Germline CDR1 is SGHRS and CDR2 is YFSETQ. Trimming shortened V by 4 bases and J by 2 bases, and 7 bases separated the two germline ends. The CDR3 covers 14 residues. In DNA form, the CDR3 reads TGCGCCAGCAGCCTACTCACTGGGGCCAACGTCCTGACTTTC. It encodes CASSLLTGANVLTF.

The chain joins TRBV20-1 to TRBJ2-1; D remains ambiguous. CDR1 and CDR2 (germline): DFQATT, SNEGSKA (reference sequence). V lost 3 bases and J lost 4, with 4 bases in between. This CDR3 comprises 11 residues. The CDR3 coding sequence is TGCAGTGCTAGCCTATACAATGAGCAGTTCTTC. It translates to CSASLYNEQFF.

This clone was seen once. The rearrangement joins TRBV29-1 to TRBJ2-7; a possible D gene is TRBD1 (5 bases). Germline V gene data show CDR1 as SQVTM and CDR2 as ANQGSEA. This CDR3 region has 12 residues. Trimming shortened V by 7 bases and J by 6 bases, and 16 bases separated the two germline ends. DNA of the CDR3: TGCAGCGCCGTCGGCGTGGGGCGCGAGCAGTACTTC. It codes for CSAVGVGREQYF.

This clone was seen once. DNA for the CDR3: TGTGCCAGCAGCTTGGATACAGGCCTAGGTGGTGGCTACACCTTC. Amino acids: CASSLDTGLGGGYTF. The chain has TRBV5-6 and TRBJ1-2; D may be TRBD1 (5 bases). V was shortened by 0 bases and J by 7 bases, with 16 bases between the two germline ends. Germline V gives CDR1 SGHDT, CDR2 YYEEEE. The CDR3 sequence is 15 residues long.

With regard to this clone: Other nucleotide sequences in the sample specify the same CDR3. The chain carries TRBV11-2 and TRBJ2-7; no clear D gene. Germline V gives CDR1 SGHAT, CDR2 FQNNGV. V lost 5 bases and J lost 0, with 11 bases in between. The CDR3 spans 14 residues. CDR3 in DNA: TGTGCCAGCAGCCCCATACTGGGCTCCTACGAGCAGTACTTC. Translating gives CASSPILGSYEQYF. The whole variable domain, remainder taken from reference TRBV11-2 and TRBJ2-7, is EAGVAQSPRYKIIEKRQSVAFWCNPISGHATLYWYQQILGQGPKLLIQFQNNGVVDDSQLPKDRFSAERLKGVDSTLKIQPAKLEDSAVYLCASSPILGSYEQYFGPGTRLTVT.

This chain connects TRBV7-9 to TRBJ1-2; unclear D gene. Germline CDR1 SEHNR, CDR2 FQNEAQ (reference sequence). Trimming left V 1 base short and J 5 bases short, with 5 bases between. This CDR3 has 12 amino acids. The CDR3 DNA reads as TGTGCCAGCAGCTTAGGACTATATGGCTACACCTTC. This translates into CASSLGLYGYTF. Supplemented by reference TRBV7-9 and TRBJ1-2, the full variable domain reads DTGVSQNPRHKITKRGQNVTFRCDPISEHNRLYWYRQTLGQGPEFLTYFQNEAQLEKSRLLSDRFSAERPKGSFSTLEIQRTEQGDSAMYLCASSLGLYGYTFGSGTRLTVV.

The chain has TRBV27 and TRBJ1-1, with D maybe TRBD1 (6 bases). This CDR3 contains 13 residues. Trimming took off 6 bases at V and 5 bases at J, with 13 bases between the two ends. The germline gives CDR1 MNHEY, CDR2 SMNVEV (reference sequence). Here the CDR3 reads CASSRLQGTEAFF. CDR3 DNA sequence: TGTGCCAGCAGCCGCTTACAGGGAACTGAAGCTTTCTTT.

The chain carries TRBV7-2 and TRBJ2-7, with 8 bases aligning to TRBD2. Per germline, CDR1 SGHTA and CDR2 FQGNSA. V shed 3 bases, J shed 2 bases, and the junction held 3 bases outside the gene matches. This CDR3 is 14 amino acids long. The CDR3 bases are TGTGCCAGCAGCTTCCAGCGGGGGCCCTACGAGCAGTACTTC. Its translation is CASSFQRGPYEQYF.

The chain carries TRBV28 and TRBJ2-2, with a possible D match to TRBD1 (6 bases). The V end lost 2 bases, the J end lost 1 base, and 14 bases lay between the germline ends. CDR1 and CDR2 from the germline V gene are MDHEN and SYDVKM. The CDR3 has 17 residues. Here the CDR3 DNA reads TGTGCCAGCAGTTTAGGCCCGGGACATCAGAACACCGGGGAGCTGTTTTTT. Amino acids: CASSLGPGHQNTGELFF.

This chain connects TRBV18 to TRBJ1-3; D unresolved. V lost 3 bases and J lost 0, with 6 bases in between. Germline V gene data show CDR1 as KGHSH and CDR2 as LQKENI. The CDR3 covers 14 residues. For the CDR3, the DNA is TGTGCCAGCTCACCGGGCAACTCTGGAAACACCATATATTTT. Its translation is CASSPGNSGNTIYF.

The chain carries TRBV5-1 and TRBJ1-1; 7 positions match TRBD1. J gave up 7 bases and V 5 bases, and 14 bases lay outside the gene matches. The CDR3 length is 15 residues. Germline CDR1 and CDR2: SGHRS and YFSETQ. The CDR3 sequence: CASSSEPRGPSEAFF. CDR3 in DNA: TGCGCCAGCAGTTCCGAGCCTAGGGGGCCCAGTGAAGCTTTCTTT.

V gene TRBV6-1 combines with J gene TRBJ1-2; 7 nucleotides match TRBD1. Germline V lookup: CDR1 MNHNS, CDR2 SASEGT. V shed 2 bases, J shed 8 bases, and the junction held 11 bases outside the gene matches. There are 15 residues in the CDR3. DNA of the CDR3: TGTGCCAGCAGTGAAACACCGACAGGGCAGCGGGGCTACACCTTC. It codes for CASSETPTGQRGYTF.